This TCR beta chain was profiled in a study of cytomegalovirus exposure and HLA in healthy donors. Looking at the study overall: The Caucasian-associated ancestry cluster contained approximately 81% of the roughly 400 genotyped donors. Study-wide results and limits: Cytomegalovirus-associated status was assigned to about 160 TCR beta chains. Analyzed later, association rates of TCRs varied across HLA loci, with DRB1 most and HLA-C fewest.

Both 60 Vbeta primers and 13 Jbeta primers went into the PCR. Clones were read by immunoSEQ multiplex PCR, and TCRdb kept only the in-frame ones, dropping some. The data show about 93,000 clones, approximately 80% seen once. As concerns this clone: Its antigen is as yet unknown.

This sequence was found in a woman aged 40-49 years in good health and CMV-seronegative. Sequences were obtained from PBMCs.

The CDR3 DNA reads as TGTGCCAGCGTATCAGGGGGACAGCCCCAAGAGACCCAGTACTTC. This encodes CASVSGGQPQETQYF. The chain recombines TRBV28 with TRBJ2-5; 7 nucleotides agree with TRBD1. The ends lost 8 bases at V and 1 base at J; junction bases unmatched: 10. The CDR3 covers 15 residues. CDR1 and CDR2 from the germline V gene are MDHEN and SYDVKM.